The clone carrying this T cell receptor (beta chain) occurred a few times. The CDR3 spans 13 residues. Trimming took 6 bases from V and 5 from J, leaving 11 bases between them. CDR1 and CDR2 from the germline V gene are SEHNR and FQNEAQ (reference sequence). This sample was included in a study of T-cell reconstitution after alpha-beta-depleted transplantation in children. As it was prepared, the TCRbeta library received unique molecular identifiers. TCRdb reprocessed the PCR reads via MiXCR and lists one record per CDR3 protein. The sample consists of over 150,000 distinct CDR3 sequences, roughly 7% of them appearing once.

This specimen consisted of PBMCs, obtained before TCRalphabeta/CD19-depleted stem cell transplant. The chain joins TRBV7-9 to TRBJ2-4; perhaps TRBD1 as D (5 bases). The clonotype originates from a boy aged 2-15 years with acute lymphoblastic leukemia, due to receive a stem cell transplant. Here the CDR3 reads CASSQGRENIQYF. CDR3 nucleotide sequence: TGTGCCAGCAGTCAGGGTAGGGAAAACATTCAGTACTTC.